The clone carrying this T cell receptor beta chain was counted only a few times. As yet, its antigen is unknown. Each TCR transcript was tagged with a 10-nucleotide random UMI during 5'RACE. A single run covered 15-18 subjects with over 180 million TCR-beta sequences. A single record per CDR3 protein comes from TCRdb applying MiXCR to the 5' RACE reads. The data show about 41,000 distinct CDR3 sequences, roughly 15% seen once. This sample is part of a study of neurological immune-mediated disorders. General study points: Multiple sclerosis patients had less TCR clonal expansion than even healthy controls, unlike HTLV-1-associated myelopathy.

CDR1 is SGHAT, CDR2 FQNNGV, per germline. Trimming stripped 4 bases from V and 7 bases from J, with 7 bases between. This CDR3 is 11 amino acids long. CD4+ or CD8+ T cells at a count of some 900,000 served as input for the sorted libraries. V is TRBV11-2 and J is TRBJ1-1, with D possibly being TRBD1 (5 bases). The sample consisted of CD4+ T cells from blood. The TCR was taken from a woman in her sixties with HTLV-1-associated myelopathy (HAM/TSP). This chain's CDR3 is CASSWGGEAFF. CDR3 coding DNA: TGTGCCAGCAGCTGGGGGGGTGAAGCTTTCTTT.